The rows below give T cell receptor beta chains drawn from one sample of a study of cytomegalovirus exposure and HLA in healthy donors. Clones were sequenced by immunoSEQ multiplex PCR, and TCRdb holds only the in-frame ones, with some missing. The sample consists of about 190,000 clones, 77% of them appearing once. The material sequenced was PBMCs. The source of these receptors is a young woman in good health and CMV-seropositive. CDR3s include the opening cysteine and the closing phenylalanine or tryptophan. D genes are given only for firm matches. Not all rows give a size; the values are once, few, many and, for expanded clones, a class.

cdr3_aa: CASSQDQKRVDRGPRGAVF; cdr3_nt: TGTGCCAGCAGCCAAGATCAGAAGCGGGTTGACAGGGGGCCACGGGGAGCTGTTTTT; j_call: TRBJ2-2; d_call: TRBD1; v_call: TRBV4-2; clone_size: -
cdr3_aa: CASNRGGTNEKLFF; cdr3_nt: TGTGCCAGCAACAGGGGGGGGACTAATGAAAAACTGTTTTTT; j_call: TRBJ1-4; d_call: TRBD1; v_call: TRBV2; clone_size: -
cdr3_aa: CASSSTGEANYGYTF; cdr3_nt: TGTGCCAGCAGCTCGACAGGGGAGGCTAACTATGGCTACACCTTC; j_call: TRBJ1-2; d_call: TRBD1; v_call: TRBV7-9; clone_size: -
cdr3_aa: CAWSKQSGFVTQYF; cdr3_nt: TGTGCCTGGAGCAAACAATCTGGTTTTGTTACGCAGTATTTT; j_call: TRBJ2-3; d_call: -; v_call: TRBV30; clone_size: -
cdr3_aa: CASSRPGTSGYEQYF; cdr3_nt: TGTGCCAGCAGTCGACCCGGGACATCGGGTTACGAGCAGTACTTC; j_call: TRBJ2-7; d_call: -; v_call: TRBV14; clone_size: -
cdr3_aa: CASRDDRGETQYF; cdr3_nt: TGTGCCAGCAGAGACGACAGGGGGGAGACCCAGTACTTC; j_call: TRBJ2-5; d_call: TRBD1; v_call: TRBV6-1; clone_size: -
cdr3_aa: CASSQDRTRTHTQYF; cdr3_nt: TGCGCCAGCAGCCAAGATCGGACTAGGACGCATACGCAGTATTTT; j_call: TRBJ2-3; d_call: TRBD2; v_call: TRBV4-3; clone_size: -
cdr3_aa: CASSHSPSGGAYEQYF; cdr3_nt: TGCGCCAGCAGCCACTCTCCTAGCGGGGGGGCCTACGAGCAGTACTTC; j_call: TRBJ2-7; d_call: TRBD2; v_call: TRBV5-1; clone_size: few
cdr3_aa: CASSSPGTGSYEQYF; cdr3_nt: TGTGCCAGCAGTTCTCCCGGGACAGGGTCCTACGAGCAGTACTTC; j_call: TRBJ2-7; d_call: TRBD1; v_call: TRBV6-5; clone_size: -
cdr3_aa: CASSLGTFKVSGANVLTF; cdr3_nt: TGTGCCAGTTCCCTTGGGACTTTTAAAGTCTCTGGGGCCAACGTCCTGACTTTC; j_call: TRBJ2-6; d_call: -; v_call: TRBV28; clone_size: -
cdr3_aa: CASSRTGPGNTIYF; cdr3_nt: TGTGCCAGTAGCCGGACAGGTCCTGGAAACACCATATATTTT; j_call: TRBJ1-3; d_call: TRBD1; v_call: TRBV19; clone_size: -
cdr3_aa: CASSPEEHTEAFF; cdr3_nt: TGTGCCAGCTCACCAGAGGAACACACTGAAGCTTTCTTT; j_call: TRBJ1-1; d_call: -; v_call: TRBV18; clone_size: few
cdr3_aa: CASSRRTAGGAETQYF; cdr3_nt: TGTGCCAGCAGCCGACGTACAGCGGGAGGGGCTGAGACCCAGTACTTC; j_call: TRBJ2-5; d_call: TRBD2; v_call: TRBV11-3; clone_size: -
cdr3_aa: CASSGGGTGSYEQYF; cdr3_nt: TGTGCCAGCAGTGGGGGGGGGACAGGTTCCTACGAGCAGTACTTC; j_call: TRBJ2-7; d_call: -; v_call: TRBV6-1; clone_size: once
cdr3_aa: CASSPNLGLADGEQFF; cdr3_nt: TGTGCCAGCAGCCCAAATTTGGGACTAGCGGACGGTGAGCAGTTCTTC; j_call: TRBJ2-1; d_call: TRBD2; v_call: TRBV5-6; clone_size: once
cdr3_aa: CASSQDPKTGNYGYTF; cdr3_nt: TGCGCCAGCAGCCAAGATCCCAAGACGGGGAACTATGGCTACACCTTC; j_call: TRBJ1-2; d_call: -; v_call: TRBV4-3; clone_size: -
cdr3_aa: CAWSVPHYGLAGGRGTGELFF; cdr3_nt: TGTGCCTGGAGTGTGCCGCACTATGGACTAGCGGGGGGGCGTGGCACCGGGGAGCTGTTTTTT; j_call: TRBJ2-2; d_call: TRBD2; v_call: TRBV30; clone_size: -
cdr3_aa: CASSLLSAGNNEQFF; cdr3_nt: TGTGCCAGCAGTTTATTGTCTGCAGGGAACAATGAGCAGTTCTTC; j_call: TRBJ2-1; d_call: -; v_call: TRBV27; clone_size: -
cdr3_aa: CASNFYTEAFF; cdr3_nt: TGTGCCAGTAACTTTTACACTGAAGCTTTCTTT; j_call: TRBJ1-1; d_call: -; v_call: TRBV28; clone_size: -
cdr3_aa: CASSIQRGGRNEQYF; cdr3_nt: TGTGCCAGCAGCATCCAGCGGGGGGGGCGGAACGAGCAGTACTTC; j_call: TRBJ2-7; d_call: TRBD2; v_call: TRBV7-8; clone_size: once
cdr3_aa: CASSEFQETQYF; cdr3_nt: TGTGCCAGCAGCGAGTTCCAAGAGACCCAGTACTTC; j_call: TRBJ2-5; d_call: -; v_call: TRBV6-1; clone_size: -
cdr3_aa: CASSLVKGNQPQHF; cdr3_nt: TGTGCCAGCAGCTTGGTGAAGGGGAATCAGCCCCAGCATTTT; j_call: TRBJ1-5; d_call: -; v_call: TRBV5-5; clone_size: once
cdr3_aa: CASSLYGQGRLYTGELFF; cdr3_nt: TGTGCCAGCAGCTTATATGGGCAGGGGCGATTATACACCGGGGAGCTGTTTTTT; j_call: TRBJ2-2; d_call: -; v_call: TRBV7-9; clone_size: -
cdr3_aa: CASSLPIPDRAGNTIYF; cdr3_nt: TGTGCCAGCAGTTTGCCTATTCCGGACAGGGCGGGAAACACCATATATTTT; j_call: TRBJ1-3; d_call: TRBD1; v_call: TRBV28; clone_size: -
cdr3_aa: CASSYSLRNSADTQYF; cdr3_nt: TGTGCCAGCAGTTACTCTCTCAGGAATAGTGCAGATACGCAGTATTTT; j_call: TRBJ2-3; d_call: -; v_call: TRBV6-6; clone_size: few
cdr3_aa: CASSSSGGAREKLFF; cdr3_nt: TGTGCCAGCAGCTCGTCCGGGGGGGCGAGGGAAAAACTGTTTTTT; j_call: TRBJ1-4; d_call: -; v_call: TRBV7-2; clone_size: -
cdr3_aa: CASSQGQKLFF; cdr3_nt: TGTGCCAGCAGCCAGGGCCAAAAACTGTTTTTT; j_call: TRBJ1-4; d_call: -; v_call: TRBV6-5; clone_size: -
cdr3_aa: CAKSLYWRTGIIPYGYTF; cdr3_nt: TGTGCCAAAAGCCTCTATTGGAGGACAGGTATTATCCCCTATGGCTACACCTTC; j_call: TRBJ1-2; d_call: TRBD1; v_call: TRBV5-3; clone_size: -
cdr3_aa: CASSTLDRLPGEQYF; cdr3_nt: TGTGCCAGCAGCACACTCGACAGGTTGCCCGGGGAGCAGTACTTC; j_call: TRBJ2-7; d_call: -; v_call: TRBV7-9; clone_size: -